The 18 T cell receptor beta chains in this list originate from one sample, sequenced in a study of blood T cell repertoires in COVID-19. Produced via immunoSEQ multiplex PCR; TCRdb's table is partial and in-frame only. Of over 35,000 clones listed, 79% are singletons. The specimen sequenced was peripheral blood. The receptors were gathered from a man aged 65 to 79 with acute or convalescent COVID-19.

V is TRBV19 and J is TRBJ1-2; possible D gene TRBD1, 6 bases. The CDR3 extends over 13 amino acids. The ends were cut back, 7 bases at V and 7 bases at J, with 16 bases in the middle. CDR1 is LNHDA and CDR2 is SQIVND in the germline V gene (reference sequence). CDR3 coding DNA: TGTGCCAGTACCCCACGGGGGGCGACTGGCTACACCTTC. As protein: CASTPRGATGYTF. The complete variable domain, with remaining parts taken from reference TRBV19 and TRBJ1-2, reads DGGITQSPKYLFRKEGQNVTLSCEQNLNHDAMYWYRQDPGQGLRLIYYSQIVNDFQKGDIAEGYSVSREKKESFPLTVTSAQKNPTAFYLCASTPRGATGYTFGSGTRLTVV.

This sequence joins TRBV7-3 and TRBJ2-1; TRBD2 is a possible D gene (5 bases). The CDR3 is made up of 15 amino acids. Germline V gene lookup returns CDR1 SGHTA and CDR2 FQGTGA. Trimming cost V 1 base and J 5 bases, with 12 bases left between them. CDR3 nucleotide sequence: TGTGCCAGCAGCTTAAAGGACGAGGGCCACAATGAGCAGTTCTTC. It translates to CASSLKDEGHNEQFF.

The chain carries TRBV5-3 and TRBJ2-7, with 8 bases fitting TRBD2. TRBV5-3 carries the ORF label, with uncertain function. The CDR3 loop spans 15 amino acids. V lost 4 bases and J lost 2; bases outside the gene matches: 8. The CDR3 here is CARSLGREGPYEQYF. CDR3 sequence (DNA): TGTGCCAGAAGCCTGGGTCGGGAGGGCCCCTACGAGCAGTACTTC.

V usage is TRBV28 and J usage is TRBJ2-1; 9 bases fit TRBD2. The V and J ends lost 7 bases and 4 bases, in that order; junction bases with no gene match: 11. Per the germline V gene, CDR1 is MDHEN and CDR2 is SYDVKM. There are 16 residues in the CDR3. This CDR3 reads CASTTRQREAYNEQFF. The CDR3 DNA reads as TGTGCCAGCACCACCCGACAGCGGGAGGCTTACAATGAGCAGTTCTTC.

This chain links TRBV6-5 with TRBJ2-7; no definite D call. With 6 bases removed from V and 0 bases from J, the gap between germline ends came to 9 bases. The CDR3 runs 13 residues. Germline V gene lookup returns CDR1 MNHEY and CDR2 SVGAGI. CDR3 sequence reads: CASRHLSSYEQYF. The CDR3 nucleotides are TGTGCCAGCAGGCACCTGAGCTCCTACGAGCAGTACTTC.

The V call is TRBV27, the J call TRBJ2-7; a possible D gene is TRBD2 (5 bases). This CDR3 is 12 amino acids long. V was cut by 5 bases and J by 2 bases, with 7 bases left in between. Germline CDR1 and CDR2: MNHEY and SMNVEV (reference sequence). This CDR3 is CASSEGPYEQYF. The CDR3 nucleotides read TGTGCCAGCAGTGAGGGCCCCTACGAGCAGTACTTC.

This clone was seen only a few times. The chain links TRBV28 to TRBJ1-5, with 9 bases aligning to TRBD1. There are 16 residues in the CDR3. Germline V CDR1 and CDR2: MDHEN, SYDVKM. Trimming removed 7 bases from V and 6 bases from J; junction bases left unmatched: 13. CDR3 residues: CASTIGGTGWPQPQHF. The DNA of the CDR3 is TGTGCCAGCACCATTGGTGGGACAGGGTGGCCTCAGCCCCAGCATTTT. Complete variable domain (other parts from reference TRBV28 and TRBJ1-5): DVKVTQSSRYLVKRTGEKVFLECVQDMDHENMFWYRQDPGLGLRLIYFSYDVKMKEKGDIPEGYSVSREKKERFSLILESASTNQTSMYLCASTIGGTGWPQPQHFGDGTRLSIL.

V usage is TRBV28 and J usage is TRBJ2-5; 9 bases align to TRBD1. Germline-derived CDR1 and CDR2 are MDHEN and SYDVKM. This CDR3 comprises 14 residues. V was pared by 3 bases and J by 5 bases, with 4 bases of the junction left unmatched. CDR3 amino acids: CASSLGGQGETQYF. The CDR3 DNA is TGTGCCAGCAGTTTGGGGGGACAGGGCGAGACCCAGTACTTC.

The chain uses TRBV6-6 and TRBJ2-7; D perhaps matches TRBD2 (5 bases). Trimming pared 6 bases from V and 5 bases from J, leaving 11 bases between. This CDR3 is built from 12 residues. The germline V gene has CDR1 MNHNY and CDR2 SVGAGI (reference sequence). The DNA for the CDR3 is TGTGCCAGCAGCCTCGGGGTGGACGAGCAGTACTTC. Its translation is CASSLGVDEQYF.

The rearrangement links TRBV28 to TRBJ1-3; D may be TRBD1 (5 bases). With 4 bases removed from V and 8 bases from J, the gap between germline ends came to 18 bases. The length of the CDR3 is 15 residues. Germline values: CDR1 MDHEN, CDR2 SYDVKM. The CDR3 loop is CASSSAGGYYDTIYF. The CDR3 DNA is TGTGCCAGCAGTTCCGCGGGGGGGTATTATGACACCATATATTTT.

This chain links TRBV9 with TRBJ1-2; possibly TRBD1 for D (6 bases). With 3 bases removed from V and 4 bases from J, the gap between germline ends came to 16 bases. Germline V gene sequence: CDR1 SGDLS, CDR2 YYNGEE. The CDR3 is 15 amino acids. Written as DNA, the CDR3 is TGTGCCAGCAGCGGGGCATTGGACAGAATCTATGGCTACACCTTC. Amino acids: CASSGALDRIYGYTF. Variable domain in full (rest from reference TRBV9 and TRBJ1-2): DSGVTQTPKHLITATGQRVTLRCSPRSGDLSVYWYQQSLDQGLQFLIQYYNGEERAKGNILERFSAQQFPDLHSELNLSSLELGDSALYFCASSGALDRIYGYTFGSGTRLTVV.

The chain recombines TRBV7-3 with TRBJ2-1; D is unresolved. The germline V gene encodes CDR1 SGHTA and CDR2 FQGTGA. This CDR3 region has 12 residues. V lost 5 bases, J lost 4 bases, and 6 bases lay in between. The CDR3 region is CASSQQYNEQFF. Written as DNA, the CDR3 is TGTGCCAGCAGCCAACAGTACAATGAGCAGTTCTTC.

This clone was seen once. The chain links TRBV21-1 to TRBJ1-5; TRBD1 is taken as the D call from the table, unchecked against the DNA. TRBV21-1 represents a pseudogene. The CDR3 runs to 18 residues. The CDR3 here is CASSKDWDGDRAYQPQHF. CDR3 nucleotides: TGTGCCAGCAGCAAAGATTGGGATGGAGACAGGGCCTATCAGCCCCAGCATTTT.

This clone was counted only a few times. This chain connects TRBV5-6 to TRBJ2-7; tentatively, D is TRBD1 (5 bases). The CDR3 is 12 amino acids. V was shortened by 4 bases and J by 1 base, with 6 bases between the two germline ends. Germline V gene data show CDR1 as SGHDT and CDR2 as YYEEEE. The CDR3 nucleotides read TGTGCCAGCAGCGCAGGGTCCTACGAGCAGTACTTC. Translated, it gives CASSAGSYEQYF.

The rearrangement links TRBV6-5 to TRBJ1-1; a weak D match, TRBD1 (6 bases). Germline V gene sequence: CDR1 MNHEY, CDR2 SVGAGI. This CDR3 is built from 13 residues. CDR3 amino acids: CTHFEGHHTEAFF. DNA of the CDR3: TGTACCCATTTTGAGGGACACCACACTGAAGCTTTCTTT.

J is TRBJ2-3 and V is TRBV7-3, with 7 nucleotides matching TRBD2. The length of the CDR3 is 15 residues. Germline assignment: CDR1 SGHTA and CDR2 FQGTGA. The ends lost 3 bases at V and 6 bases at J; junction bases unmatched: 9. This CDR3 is CASSLKGLTRDTQYF. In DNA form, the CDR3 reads TGTGCCAGCAGCTTGAAGGGACTAACGCGGGATACGCAGTATTTT.

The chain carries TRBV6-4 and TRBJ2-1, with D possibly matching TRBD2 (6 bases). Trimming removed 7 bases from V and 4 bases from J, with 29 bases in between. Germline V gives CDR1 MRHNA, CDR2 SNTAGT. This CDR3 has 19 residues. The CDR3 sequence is CASIMTLARSRDCYNEQFF. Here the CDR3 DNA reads TGTGCCAGCATTATGACCCTAGCTCGGTCCCGGGACTGTTACAATGAGCAGTTCTTC.

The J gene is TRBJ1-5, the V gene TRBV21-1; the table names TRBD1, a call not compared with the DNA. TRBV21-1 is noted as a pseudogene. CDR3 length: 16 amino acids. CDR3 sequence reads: CASSKEGQPINQPQHF. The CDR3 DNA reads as TGTGCCAGCAGCAAAGAGGGACAGCCCATCAATCAGCCCCAGCATTTT.